The T cell receptor (beta chain) described here comes from a study of T cell responses to AZD1222 COVID-19 vaccine. Study-wide results and caveats: Possibly, clonal diversity was underestimated; donors were largely white British and included more females. Repertoire sampling was restricted to post-peak T cell response timepoints.

Data came from immunoSEQ multiplex PCR; TCRdb stores just in-frame clones and leaves some out. Found here are nearly 110,000 clones, 75% to 95% of them singletons; the top ten hold about 6.8%. CDR1 SGHNT and CDR2 YYREEE come from the germline V gene (reference sequence). V was pared by 6 bases and J by 0 bases, with 16 bases between. This CDR3 is built from 15 residues. The count of this clone is one. The antigen is undetermined. This chain connects TRBV5-4 to TRBJ2-7; D gene ambiguous. The TCR sequence derives from an adult who received the AZD1222 COVID-19 vaccine. Source: peripheral blood, taken 28 days after the second AZD1222 dose. The CDR3 DNA reads TGTGCCAGCACGTCCGCCCTAGGCGGCTCCTACGAGCAGTACTTC. This encodes CASTSALGGSYEQYF.